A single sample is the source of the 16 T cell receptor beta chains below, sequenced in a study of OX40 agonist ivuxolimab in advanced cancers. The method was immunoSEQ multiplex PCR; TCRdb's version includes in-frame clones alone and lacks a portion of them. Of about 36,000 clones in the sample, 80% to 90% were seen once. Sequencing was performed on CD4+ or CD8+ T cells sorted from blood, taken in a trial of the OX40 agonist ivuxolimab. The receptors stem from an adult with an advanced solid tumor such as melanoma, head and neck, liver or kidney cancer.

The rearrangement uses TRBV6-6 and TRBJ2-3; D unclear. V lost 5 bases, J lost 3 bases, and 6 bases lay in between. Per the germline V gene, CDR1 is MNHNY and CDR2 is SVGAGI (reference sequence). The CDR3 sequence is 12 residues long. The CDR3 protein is CASSPITDTQYF. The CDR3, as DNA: TGTGCCAGCAGTCCAATAACAGATACGCAGTATTTT.

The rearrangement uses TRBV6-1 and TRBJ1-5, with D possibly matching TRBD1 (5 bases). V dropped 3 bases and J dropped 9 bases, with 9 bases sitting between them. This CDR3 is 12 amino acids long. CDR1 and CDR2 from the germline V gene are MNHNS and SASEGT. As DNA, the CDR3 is TGTGCCAGCAGTGATATCGACAGGCCCCAGCATTTT. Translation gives CASSDIDRPQHF.

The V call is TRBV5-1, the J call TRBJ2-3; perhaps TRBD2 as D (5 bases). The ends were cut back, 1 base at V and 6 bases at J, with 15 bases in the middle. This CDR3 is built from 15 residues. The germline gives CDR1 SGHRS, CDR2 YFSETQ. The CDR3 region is CASSLSSTSGDTQYF. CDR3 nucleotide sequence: TGCGCCAGCAGCTTGAGTTCCACAAGCGGCGATACGCAGTATTTT.

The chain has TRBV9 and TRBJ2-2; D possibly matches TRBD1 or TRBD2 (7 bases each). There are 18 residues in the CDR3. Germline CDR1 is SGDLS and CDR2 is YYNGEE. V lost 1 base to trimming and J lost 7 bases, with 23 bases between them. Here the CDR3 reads CASSVSRQGGEGGGELFF. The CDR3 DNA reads TGTGCCAGCAGCGTATCCCGACAGGGAGGGGAAGGGGGCGGGGAGCTGTTTTTT.

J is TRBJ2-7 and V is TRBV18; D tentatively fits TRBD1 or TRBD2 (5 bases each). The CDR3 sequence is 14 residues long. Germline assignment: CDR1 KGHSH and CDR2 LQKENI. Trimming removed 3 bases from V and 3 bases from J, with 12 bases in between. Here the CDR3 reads CASSPPRDLYEQYF. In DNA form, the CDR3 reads TGTGCCAGCTCACCCCCTAGGGACCTCTACGAGCAGTACTTC.

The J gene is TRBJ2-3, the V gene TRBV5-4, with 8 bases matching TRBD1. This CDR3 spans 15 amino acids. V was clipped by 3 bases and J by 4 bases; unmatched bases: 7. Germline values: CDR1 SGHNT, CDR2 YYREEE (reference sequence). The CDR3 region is CASSWARGRADTQYF. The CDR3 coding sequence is TGTGCCAGCAGCTGGGCCAGGGGGCGGGCAGATACGCAGTATTTT.

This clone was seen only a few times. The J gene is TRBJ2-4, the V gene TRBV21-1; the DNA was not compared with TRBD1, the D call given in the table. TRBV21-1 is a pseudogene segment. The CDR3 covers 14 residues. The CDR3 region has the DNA TGTGCCAGCAGCAAAGTAAACAGGAAAAACATTCAGTACTTC. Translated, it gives CASSKVNRKNIQYF.

CDR3 in amino acids: CASSLFGRYGYTF. CDR3 nucleotide sequence: TGTGCCAGCAGTTTATTTGGGCGGTATGGCTACACCTTC. This chain uses TRBV28 with TRBJ1-2; no clear D. V lost 1 base, J lost 5 bases, and 8 bases lay in between. Looked up from germline, CDR1 is MDHEN and CDR2 is SYDVKM. The CDR3 has 13 residues.

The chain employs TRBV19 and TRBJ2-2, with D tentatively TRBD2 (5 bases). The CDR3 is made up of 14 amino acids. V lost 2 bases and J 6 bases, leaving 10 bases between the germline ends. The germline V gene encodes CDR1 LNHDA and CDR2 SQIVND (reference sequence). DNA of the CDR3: TGTGCCAGTAGTATACGGACTCCCGCCGGGGAGCTGTTTTTT. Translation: CASSIRTPAGELFF.

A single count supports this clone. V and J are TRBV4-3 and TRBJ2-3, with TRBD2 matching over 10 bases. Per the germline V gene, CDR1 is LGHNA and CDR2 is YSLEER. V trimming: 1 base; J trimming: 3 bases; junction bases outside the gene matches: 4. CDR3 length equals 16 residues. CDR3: CASSQASGGATDTQYF. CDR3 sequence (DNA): TGCGCCAGCAGCCAAGCCAGCGGGGGGGCGACAGATACGCAGTATTTT.

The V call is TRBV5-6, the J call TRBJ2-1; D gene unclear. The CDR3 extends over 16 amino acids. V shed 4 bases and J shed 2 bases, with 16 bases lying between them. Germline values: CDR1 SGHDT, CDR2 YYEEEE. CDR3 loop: CASSPVGGSAYNEQFF. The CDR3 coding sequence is TGTGCCAGCAGCCCAGTAGGCGGAAGCGCCTACAATGAGCAGTTCTTC.

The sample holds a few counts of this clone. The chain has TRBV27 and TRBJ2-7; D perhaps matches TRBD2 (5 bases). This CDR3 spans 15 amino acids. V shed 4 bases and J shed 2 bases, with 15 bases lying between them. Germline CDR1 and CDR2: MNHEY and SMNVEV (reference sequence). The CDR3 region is CASSSGGSRTYEQYF. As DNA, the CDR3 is TGTGCCAGCAGTTCCGGAGGCAGTAGAACCTACGAGCAGTACTTC.

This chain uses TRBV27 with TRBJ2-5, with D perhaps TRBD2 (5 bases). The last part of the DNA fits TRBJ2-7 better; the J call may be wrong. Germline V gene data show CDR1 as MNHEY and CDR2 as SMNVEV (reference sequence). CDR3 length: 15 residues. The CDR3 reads CASSRLSVSAYEQYF. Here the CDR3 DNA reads TGTGCCAGCAGTCGACTAAGCGTCTCGGCCTACGAGCAGTACTTC.

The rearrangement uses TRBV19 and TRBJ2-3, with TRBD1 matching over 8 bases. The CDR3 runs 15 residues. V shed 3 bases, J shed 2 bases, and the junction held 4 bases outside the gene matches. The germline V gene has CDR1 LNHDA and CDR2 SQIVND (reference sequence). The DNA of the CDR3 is TGTGCCAGTAGTATGGGACAGGTCTTCACAGATACGCAGTATTTT. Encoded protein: CASSMGQVFTDTQYF.

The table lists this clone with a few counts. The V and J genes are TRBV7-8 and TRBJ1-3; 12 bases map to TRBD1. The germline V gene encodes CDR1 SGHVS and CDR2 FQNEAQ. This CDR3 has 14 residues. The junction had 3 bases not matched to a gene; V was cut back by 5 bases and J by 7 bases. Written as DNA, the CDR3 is TGTGCCAGCAGCCAGGGACAGGGGGCCAACACCATATATTTT. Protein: CASSQGQGANTIYF.

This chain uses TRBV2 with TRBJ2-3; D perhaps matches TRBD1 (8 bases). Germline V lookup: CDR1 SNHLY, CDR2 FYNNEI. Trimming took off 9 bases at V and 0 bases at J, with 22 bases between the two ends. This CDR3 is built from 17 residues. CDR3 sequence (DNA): TGTGCCAGAGGGGAGGGACAGGTGATTACCAGCACAGATACGCAGTATTTT. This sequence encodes CARGEGQVITSTDTQYF.